These 23 T cell receptor beta chains were sequenced from one sample in a study of blood T cell repertoires in COVID-19. The repertoire was sequenced with immunoSEQ multiplex PCR; TCRdb's copy has only in-frame clones and lacks some. Seen here are 270,000 or so clones, 89% observed once, and the top ten hold approximately 0.94%. Specimen: peripheral blood. These TCRs come from a woman aged 40 to 50 who had recovered from COVID-19.

V gene TRBV7-8 combines with J gene TRBJ2-7; perhaps TRBD1 as D (6 bases). Germline CDR1 reads SGHVS; CDR2 reads FQNEAQ. This CDR3 region has 14 residues. With 4 bases removed from V and 5 bases from J, the gap between germline ends came to 15 bases. CDR3 DNA sequence: TGTGCCAGCAGCTCGGCAGGACAGATCGACGAGCAGTACTTC. Protein: CASSSAGQIDEQYF.

The chain combines TRBV29-1 with TRBJ2-5; TRBD1 might be the D (5 bases). Between the trimmed V and J ends, which lost 1 base and 1 base, there was a span of 10 bases. Germline V gives CDR1 SQVTM, CDR2 ANQGSEA. The CDR3 totals 14 residues. This CDR3 is CSVEAWGGQETQYF. The CDR3 DNA follows: TGCAGCGTTGAAGCCTGGGGCGGCCAAGAGACCCAGTACTTC.

The rearrangement uses TRBV10-3 and TRBJ2-1; tentative D call: TRBD2 (6 bases). V dropped 10 bases and J dropped 9 bases, with 31 bases sitting between them. The CDR3 runs 17 residues. The germline V gene encodes CDR1 ENHRY and CDR2 SYGVKD. CDR3 region: CATRGSGPTQVVLEQFF. CDR3 in DNA: TGTGCCACCCGGGGGAGCGGGCCGACCCAAGTCGTTCTTGAGCAGTTCTTC.

This chain uses TRBV9 with TRBJ2-5, with TRBD2 matching 13 bases. This CDR3 contains 18 residues. CDR1 and CDR2 from the germline V gene are SGDLS and YYNGEE. V dropped 0 bases and J dropped 8; count of bases not matched to a gene: 13. In DNA form, the CDR3 reads TGTGCCAGCAGCGTAGCTCCAACCGGGACTAGCGGGATAGAAACCCAGTACTTC. This translates into CASSVAPTGTSGIETQYF.

This chain joins TRBV12-5 and TRBJ1-5; D uncertain. The CDR3 totals 18 residues. V shed 0 bases and J shed 5 bases, with 20 bases lying between them. CDR1 is LGHNT and CDR2 is FRNRAP in the germline V gene. As DNA, the CDR3 is TGTGCTAGTGGTTTGGTACTCCAGCGTCTGGAGGTCGATCAGCCCCAGCATTTT. It yields the protein CASGLVLQRLEVDQPQHF.

The V and J genes are TRBV29-1 and TRBJ1-1; TRBD1 matches 11 bases. The V gene's germline CDR1 is SQVTM and CDR2 ANQGSEA. The CDR3 consists of 13 residues. Germline trimming cut 7 bases from V and 6 bases from J; bases unmatched to any gene: 7. The CDR3 spells CSAGQGVYPEAFF. CDR3 DNA: TGCAGCGCGGGACAGGGGGTGTACCCTGAAGCTTTCTTT.

The rearrangement uses TRBV6-5 and TRBJ1-1; no definite D call. CDR1 and CDR2 from the germline V gene are MNHEY and SVGAGI. V gave up 7 bases and J gave up 6 bases, with 15 bases separating them. The CDR3 extends over 13 amino acids. The CDR3 here is CASTDLRVPEAFF. The CDR3 DNA reads TGTGCCAGCACCGACCTCCGGGTTCCTGAAGCTTTCTTT.

The chain joins TRBV5-4 to TRBJ2-5; D possibly corresponds to TRBD2 (6 bases). V lost 4 bases, J lost 1 base, and 20 bases lay in between. From germline, CDR1 is SGHNT and CDR2 YYREEE (reference sequence). The CDR3 length is 17 residues. This CDR3 reads CASSGDPSVRGQETQYF. CDR3 sequence (DNA): TGTGCCAGCAGCGGGGACCCTAGCGTACGAGGCCAAGAGACCCAGTACTTC. Full variable domain (outside the CDR3, taken from reference TRBV5-4 and TRBJ2-5): ETGVTQSPTHLIKTRGQQVTLRCSSQSGHNTVSWYQQALGQGPQFIFQYYREEENGRGNFPPRFSGLQFPNYSSELNVNALELDDSALYLCASSGDPSVRGQETQYFGPGTRLLVL.

This clone was counted a single time. The chain carries TRBV7-9 and TRBJ1-6, with no clear D. Germline values: CDR1 SEHNR, CDR2 FQNEAQ (reference sequence). Trimming stripped 5 bases from V and 9 bases from J, with 8 bases between. The CDR3 spans 12 residues. CDR3 region: CASSRTGSPLHF. For the CDR3, the DNA is TGTGCCAGCAGCCGAACGGGTTCACCCCTCCACTTT.

CDR3 region: CASGPGTVVVGVEQYF. The CDR3 DNA sequence: TGTGCTAGTGGTCCCGGGACAGTGGTGGTTGGGGTCGAGCAGTACTTC. The chain has TRBV12-5 and TRBJ2-7, with 7 bases that match TRBD1. Germline CDR1 LGHNT, CDR2 FRNRAP. The CDR3 spans 16 residues. Trimming at V came to 5 bases and at J to 6 bases, leaving 16 bases not matched to a gene.

The chain has TRBV24-1 and TRBJ2-5; TRBD2 is a possible D gene (6 bases). Trimming took off 3 bases at V and 5 bases at J, with 12 bases between the two ends. The CDR3 runs 14 residues. Germline CDR1 is KGHDR and CDR2 is SFDVKD. The CDR3 here is CATSDADAGETQYF. The DNA for the CDR3 is TGTGCCACCAGTGATGCCGACGCGGGGGAGACCCAGTACTTC.

The V call is TRBV5-1, the J call TRBJ2-7; a possible D gene is TRBD1 (6 bases). Germline values: CDR1 SGHRS, CDR2 YFSETQ. This CDR3 region has 17 residues. The V end lost 5 bases, the J end lost 2 bases, and 23 bases lay between the germline ends. This chain's CDR3 is CASRMVVGTTDTYEQYF. The CDR3 DNA follows: TGCGCCAGCAGGATGGTAGTTGGGACAACCGATACCTACGAGCAGTACTTC. Complete variable domain (other parts from reference TRBV5-1 and TRBJ2-7): KAGVTQTPRYLIKTRGQQVTLSCSPISGHRSVSWYQQTPGQGLQFLFEYFSETQRNKGNFPGRFSGRQFSNSRSEMNVSTLELGDSALYLCASRMVVGTTDTYEQYFGPGTRLTVT.

The rearrangement links TRBV9 to TRBJ2-2, with a weak D call TRBD2 (5 bases). The CDR3 covers 18 residues. V was trimmed by 0 bases and J by 1 base, leaving 16 bases between them. The germline gives CDR1 SGDLS, CDR2 YYNGEE. CDR3 amino acids: CASSVASEGFRNTGELFF. The CDR3 bases are TGTGCCAGCAGCGTAGCCTCTGAGGGTTTTCGGAACACCGGGGAGCTGTTTTTT. The full variable domain, rest sourced from reference TRBV9 and TRBJ2-2, is DSGVTQTPKHLITATGQRVTLRCSPRSGDLSVYWYQQSLDQGLQFLIQYYNGEERAKGNILERFSAQQFPDLHSELNLSSLELGDSALYFCASSVASEGFRNTGELFFGEGSRLTVL.

The chain joins TRBV3-1 (or the pseudogene TRBV3-2) to TRBJ1-2; possible D gene TRBD1, 6 bases. The CDR3 contains 15 residues. Trimming took 6 bases from V and 5 from J, leaving 19 bases between them. CDR1 is LGHDT and CDR2 is YNNKEL in the germline V gene (reference sequence). The DNA of the CDR3 is TGTGCCAGCAGGCCAGCTTACAGGGTAAGGTATGGCTACACCTTC. Translated: CASRPAYRVRYGYTF.

This chain joins TRBV24-1 and TRBJ2-1; 9 bases map to TRBD2. The germline V gene encodes CDR1 KGHDR and CDR2 SFDVKD. This CDR3 is built from 14 residues. V lost 5 bases to trimming and J lost 5 bases; unmatched junction nucleotides: 3. The CDR3 sequence: CATSAGLANNEQFF. The CDR3 nucleotides are TGTGCCACCAGTGCGGGACTAGCTAACAATGAGCAGTTCTTC.

This clone was observed a few times. The chain combines TRBV6-2 or TRBV6-3 with TRBJ2-2, with TRBD2 matching 13 bases. The trim removed 6 bases at V and 5 bases at J, leaving 12 bases unmatched. The germline V gene encodes CDR1 MNHEY and CDR2 SVGEGT. The CDR3 covers 18 residues. The CDR3 coding sequence is TGTGCCAGCAGCGACGCAGGGACTAGCGGGATGTGGACCGGGGAGCTGTTTTTT. Residues: CASSDAGTSGMWTGELFF.

This chain links TRBV5-4 with TRBJ2-7, with TRBD2 identical over 13 bases. This CDR3 spans 15 amino acids. Germline V lookup: CDR1 SGHNT, CDR2 YYREEE (reference sequence). Trimming took 4 bases from V and 1 from J; bases not matched to a gene: 2. CDR3 bases: TGTGCCAGCAGCCCGGGACTAGCGGGATCCTACGAGCAGTACTTC. Its protein is CASSPGLAGSYEQYF.

The chain couples TRBV3-1 (or the pseudogene TRBV3-2) to TRBJ2-1; D remains ambiguous. Germline CDR1 and CDR2: LGHDT and YNNKEL (reference sequence). The length of the CDR3 is 12 residues. Trimming stripped 3 bases from V and 3 bases from J, with 3 bases between. CDR3 bases: TGTGCCAGCAGCCATCTCTACAATGAGCAGTTCTTC. Protein sequence: CASSHLYNEQFF.

The chain joins TRBV30 to TRBJ2-3, with TRBD2 matching over 16 bases. This CDR3 is built from 18 residues. V was pared by 3 bases and J by 1 base, with 7 bases of the junction left unmatched. CDR1 and CDR2 from the germline V gene are GTSNPN and SVGIG (reference sequence). Here the CDR3 reads CAWRDGGLAGGGTDTQYF. The CDR3 DNA sequence: TGTGCCTGGAGGGACGGGGGACTAGCGGGAGGGGGCACAGATACGCAGTATTTT.

This clone showed up just once. The genes are TRBV9 and TRBJ2-5; 8 bases align to TRBD2. V shed 1 base and J 5 bases; nucleotides not matched to a gene: 7. This CDR3 is built from 15 residues. The V gene's germline CDR1 is SGDLS and CDR2 YYNGEE. The CDR3 reads CASSVTGGPSETQYF. The CDR3 DNA reads TGTGCCAGCAGCGTAACGGGAGGGCCCTCTGAGACCCAGTACTTC. Using reference TRBV9 and TRBJ2-5 for the parts outside the CDR3, the full variable domain is DSGVTQTPKHLITATGQRVTLRCSPRSGDLSVYWYQQSLDQGLQFLIQYYNGEERAKGNILERFSAQQFPDLHSELNLSSLELGDSALYFCASSVTGGPSETQYFGPGTRLLVL.

Written as DNA, the CDR3 is TGTGCCTGGAGTGTACTGGGGGGGACTACTGAAGCTTTCTTT. It encodes CAWSVLGGTTEAFF. The rearrangement joins TRBV30 to TRBJ1-1; possible D gene TRBD1, 5 bases. V was pared by 0 bases and J by 5 bases, with 13 bases between. The germline CDR1 and CDR2 sequences are GTSNPN and SVGIG (reference sequence). The CDR3 runs 14 residues.

The chain is built from TRBV4-1 and TRBJ2-7; TRBD2 might be the D (5 bases). The CDR3 has 15 amino acids. The germline CDR1 and CDR2 sequences are MGHRA and YSYEKL. Trimming shortened V by 4 bases and J by 2 bases, and 15 bases separated the two germline ends. The chain's CDR3 is CASSPRRSATYEQYF. As DNA, the CDR3 is TGCGCCAGCAGCCCTCGCCGTAGCGCCACCTACGAGCAGTACTTC.

The chain joins TRBV3-1 (or the pseudogene TRBV3-2) to TRBJ2-7; D uncertain. The V and J ends lost 2 bases and 1 base respectively, with 15 bases between them. This CDR3 region has 16 residues. Germline V lookup: CDR1 LGHDT, CDR2 YNNKEL (reference sequence). The CDR3 protein is CASSQKTRFPSYEQYF. CDR3 sequence (DNA): TGTGCCAGCAGCCAAAAAACACGCTTTCCGTCCTACGAGCAGTACTTC.